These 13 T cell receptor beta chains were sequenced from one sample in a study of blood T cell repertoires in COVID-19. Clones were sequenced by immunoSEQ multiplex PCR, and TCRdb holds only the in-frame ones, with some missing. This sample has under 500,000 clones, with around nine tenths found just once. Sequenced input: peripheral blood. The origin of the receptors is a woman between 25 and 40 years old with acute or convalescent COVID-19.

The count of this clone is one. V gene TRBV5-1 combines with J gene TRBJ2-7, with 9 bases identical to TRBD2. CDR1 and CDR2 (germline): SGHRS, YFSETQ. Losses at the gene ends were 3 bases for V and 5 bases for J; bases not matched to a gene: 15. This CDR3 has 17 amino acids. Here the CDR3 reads CASSSGVMAGGPNEQYF. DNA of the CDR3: TGCGCCAGCAGCTCCGGCGTTATGGCGGGGGGGCCGAACGAGCAGTACTTC.

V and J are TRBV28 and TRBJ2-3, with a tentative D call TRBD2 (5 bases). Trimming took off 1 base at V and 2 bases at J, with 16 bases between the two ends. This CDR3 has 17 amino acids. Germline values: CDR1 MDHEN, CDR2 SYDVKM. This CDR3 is CASSLSTGTLSTDTQYF. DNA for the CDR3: TGTGCCAGCAGTTTATCTACGGGAACTTTGTCCACAGATACGCAGTATTTT.

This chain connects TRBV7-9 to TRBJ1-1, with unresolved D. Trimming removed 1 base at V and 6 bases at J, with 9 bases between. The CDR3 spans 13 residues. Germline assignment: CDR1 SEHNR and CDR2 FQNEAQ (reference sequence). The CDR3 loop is CASSLVGLAEAFF. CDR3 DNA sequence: TGTGCCAGCAGCTTAGTCGGACTCGCTGAAGCTTTCTTT. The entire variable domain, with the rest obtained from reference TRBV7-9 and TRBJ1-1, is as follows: DTGVSQNPRHKITKRGQNVTFRCDPISEHNRLYWYRQTLGQGPEFLTYFQNEAQLEKSRLLSDRFSAERPKGSFSTLEIQRTEQGDSAMYLCASSLVGLAEAFFGQGTRLTVV.

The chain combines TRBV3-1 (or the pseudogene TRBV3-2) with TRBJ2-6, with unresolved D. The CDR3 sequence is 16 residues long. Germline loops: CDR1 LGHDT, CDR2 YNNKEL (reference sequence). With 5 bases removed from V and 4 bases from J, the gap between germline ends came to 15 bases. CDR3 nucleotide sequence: TGTGCCAGCAGCGCGTCAGGTTTCGCCGGGGCCAACGTCCTGACTTTC. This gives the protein CASSASGFAGANVLTF.

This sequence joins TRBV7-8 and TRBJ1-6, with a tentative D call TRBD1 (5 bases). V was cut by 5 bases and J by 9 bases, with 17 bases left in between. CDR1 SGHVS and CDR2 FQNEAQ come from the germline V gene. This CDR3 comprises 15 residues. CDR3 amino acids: CASSVLGRGGSPLHF. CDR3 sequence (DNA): TGTGCCAGCAGCGTATTGGGACGGGGAGGTTCACCCCTCCACTTT.

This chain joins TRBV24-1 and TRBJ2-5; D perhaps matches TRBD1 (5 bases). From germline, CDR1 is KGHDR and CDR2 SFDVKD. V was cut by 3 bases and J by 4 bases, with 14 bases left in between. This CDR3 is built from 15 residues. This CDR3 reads CATSDRSPGIETQYF. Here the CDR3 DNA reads TGTGCCACCAGTGATAGGAGCCCAGGGATAGAGACCCAGTACTTC.

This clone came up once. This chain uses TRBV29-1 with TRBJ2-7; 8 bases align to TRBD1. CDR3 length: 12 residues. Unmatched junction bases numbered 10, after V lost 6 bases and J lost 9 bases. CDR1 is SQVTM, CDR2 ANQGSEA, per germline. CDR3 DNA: TGCAGCGTCGTCGACGGACAGGGTCCGCAGTACTTC. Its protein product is CSVVDGQGPQYF.

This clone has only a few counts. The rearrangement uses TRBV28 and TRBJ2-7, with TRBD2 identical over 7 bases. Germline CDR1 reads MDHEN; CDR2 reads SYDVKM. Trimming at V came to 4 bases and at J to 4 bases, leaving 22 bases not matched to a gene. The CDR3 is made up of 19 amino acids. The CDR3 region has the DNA TGTGCCAGCAGTTCCCTAGAACCGGGACTACCAGGGAGACGTTACGAGCAGTACTTC. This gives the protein CASSSLEPGLPGRRYEQYF.

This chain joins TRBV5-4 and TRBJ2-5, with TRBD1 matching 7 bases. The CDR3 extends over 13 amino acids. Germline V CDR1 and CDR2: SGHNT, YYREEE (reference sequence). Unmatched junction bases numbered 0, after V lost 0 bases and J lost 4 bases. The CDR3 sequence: CASSLDRGETQYF. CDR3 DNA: TGTGCCAGCAGCTTGGACAGGGGAGAGACCCAGTACTTC.

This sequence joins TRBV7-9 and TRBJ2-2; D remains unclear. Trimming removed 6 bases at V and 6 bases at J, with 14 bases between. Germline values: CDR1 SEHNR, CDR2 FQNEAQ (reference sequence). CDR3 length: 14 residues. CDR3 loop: CASSKVDNPGELFF. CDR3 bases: TGTGCCAGCAGTAAGGTAGACAATCCCGGGGAGCTGTTTTTT.

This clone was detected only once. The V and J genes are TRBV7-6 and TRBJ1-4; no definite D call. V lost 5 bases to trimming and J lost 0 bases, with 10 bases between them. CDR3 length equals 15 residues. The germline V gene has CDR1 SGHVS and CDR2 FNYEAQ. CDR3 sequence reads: CASSPVGPTNEKLFF. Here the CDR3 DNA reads TGTGCCAGCAGCCCTGTTGGGCCAACTAATGAAAAACTGTTTTTT. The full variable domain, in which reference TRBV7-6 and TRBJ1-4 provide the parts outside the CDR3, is GAGVSQSPRYKVTKRGQDVALRCDPISGHVSLYWYRQALGQGPEFLTYFNYEAQQDKSGLPNDRFSAERPEGSISTLTIQRTEQRDSAMYRCASSPVGPTNEKLFFGSGTQLSVL.

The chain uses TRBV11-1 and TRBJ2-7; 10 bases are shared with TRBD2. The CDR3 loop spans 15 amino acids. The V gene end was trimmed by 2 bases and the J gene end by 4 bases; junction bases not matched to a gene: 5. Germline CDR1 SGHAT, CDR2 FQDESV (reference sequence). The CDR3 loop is CASSLNPAGGYEQYF. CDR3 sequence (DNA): TGTGCCAGCAGCTTAAACCCAGCGGGGGGGTACGAGCAGTACTTC.

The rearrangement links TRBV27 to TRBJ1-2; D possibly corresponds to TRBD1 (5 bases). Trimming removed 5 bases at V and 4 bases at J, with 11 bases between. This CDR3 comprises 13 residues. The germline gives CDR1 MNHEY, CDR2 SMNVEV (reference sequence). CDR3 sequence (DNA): TGTGCCAGCAGTGTAGACAGATTCTATGGCTACACCTTC. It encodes CASSVDRFYGYTF.